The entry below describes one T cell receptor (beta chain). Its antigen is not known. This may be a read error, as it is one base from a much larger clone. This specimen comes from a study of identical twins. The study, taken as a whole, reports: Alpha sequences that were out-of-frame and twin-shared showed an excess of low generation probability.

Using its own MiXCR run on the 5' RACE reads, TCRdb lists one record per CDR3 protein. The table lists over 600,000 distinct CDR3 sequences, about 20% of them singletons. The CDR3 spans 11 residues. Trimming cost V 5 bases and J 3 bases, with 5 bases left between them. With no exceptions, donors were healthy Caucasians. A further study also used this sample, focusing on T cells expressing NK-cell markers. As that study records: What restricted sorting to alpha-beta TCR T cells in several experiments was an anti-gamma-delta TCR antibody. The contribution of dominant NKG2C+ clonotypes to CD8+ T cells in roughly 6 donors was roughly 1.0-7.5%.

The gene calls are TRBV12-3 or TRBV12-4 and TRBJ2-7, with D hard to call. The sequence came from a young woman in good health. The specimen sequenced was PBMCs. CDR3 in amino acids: CASSPHYEQYF. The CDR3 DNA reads TGTGCCAGCAGTCCCCACTACGAGCAGTACTTC.